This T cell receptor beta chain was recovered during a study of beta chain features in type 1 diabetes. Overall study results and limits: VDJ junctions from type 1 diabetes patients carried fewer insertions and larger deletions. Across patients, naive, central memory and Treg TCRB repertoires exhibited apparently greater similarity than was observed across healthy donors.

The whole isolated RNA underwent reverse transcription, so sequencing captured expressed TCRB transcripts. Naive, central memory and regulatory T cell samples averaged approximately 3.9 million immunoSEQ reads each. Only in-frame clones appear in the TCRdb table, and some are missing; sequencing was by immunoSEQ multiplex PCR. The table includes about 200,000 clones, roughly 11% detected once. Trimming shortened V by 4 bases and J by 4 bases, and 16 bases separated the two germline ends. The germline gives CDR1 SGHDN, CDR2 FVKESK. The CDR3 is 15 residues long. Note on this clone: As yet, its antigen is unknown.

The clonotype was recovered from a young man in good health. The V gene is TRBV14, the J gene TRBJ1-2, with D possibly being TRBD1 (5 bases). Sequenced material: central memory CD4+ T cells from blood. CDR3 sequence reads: CASSPGRLSVYGYTF. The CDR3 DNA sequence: TGTGCCAGCAGCCCAGGGAGGCTCTCCGTCTATGGCTACACCTTC.